This T cell receptor (beta chain) was sequenced during a study of cytomegalovirus exposure and HLA in healthy donors. Amplification used 60 Vbeta primers and 13 Jbeta primers. Only in-frame clones appear in the TCRdb table, and some are missing; sequencing was by immunoSEQ multiplex PCR. The sample is made up of fewer than 60,000 clones, and the top ten hold approximately 12% of it. Germline values: CDR1 MNHEY, CDR2 SVGAGI. Losses at the gene ends were 5 bases for V and 1 base for J; bases not matched to a gene: 5. The length of the CDR3 is 15 residues. The receptor was derived from a woman in her 30s in good health and CMV-seropositive. The sample was PBMCs. The V and J genes are TRBV6-5 and TRBJ1-5; 7 positions agree with TRBD1. DNA for the CDR3: TGTGCCAGCAGTGCAACGGGACAGAGCAATCAGCCCCAGCATTTT. Residues: CASSATGQSNQPQHF.